The T cell receptor beta chain described here comes from a study of T cell responses to AZD1222 COVID-19 vaccine. Study-wide points: Variant regions that are unmutated are reportedly the target of nearly half of spike-specific TCRs. Clonal diversity was possibly underestimated, and white British individuals and females predominated among donors.

As for this clone: The target antigen is unknown.

Clones were sequenced by immunoSEQ multiplex PCR, and TCRdb holds only the in-frame ones, with some missing. The table includes 20,000 to 25,000 clones, over 75% detected once. Germline lookup yields CDR1 LGHDT and CDR2 YNNKEL (reference sequence). The length of the CDR3 is 14 residues. The V end lost 2 bases, the J end lost 6 bases, and 10 bases lay between the germline ends. Pooled samples include second doses given at about 4 or 12 weeks. Sequenced here: peripheral blood, sampled 28 days after the second AZD1222 dose. This chain connects TRBV3-1 (or the pseudogene TRBV3-2) to TRBJ2-2; D unclear. The source of this sequence is an adult who received the AZD1222 COVID-19 vaccine. The CDR3 DNA sequence: TGTGCCAGCAGCCAACAGAGGTGGTCCGGGGAGCTGTTTTTT. Its translation is CASSQQRWSGELFF.